These T cell receptor beta chains were read from a single sample in a study of T cell repertoires in cytomegalovirus infection. TCRdb re-analysed the reads in MiXCR, keeping a single row per CDR3 protein. The profile shows about 330,000 distinct CDR3 sequences, 9.5% of them singletons. The sample consisted of PBMCs. The receptors shown here come from a human donor in good health (CMV status not recorded). Some clones in this sample may be carry-over from other donors' samples. The CDR3 runs from the conserved cysteine through the conserved F or W. A D gene is named only where the DNA matches it firmly. For some rows the clone size is stated as once, few or many, or as a class when expanded; others skip it.

v_call: TRBV7-2; clone_size: few; j_call: TRBJ1-5; d_call: NA; cdr3_nt: TGTGCCAGCAGCCAAGTAGGGCCCCAGCATTTT; cdr3_aa: CASSQVGPQHF
v_call: TRBV30; clone_size: NA; j_call: TRBJ1-2; d_call: NA; cdr3_nt: TGTGCCTGGACCCGGGGCAACTATGGCTACACCTTC; cdr3_aa: CAWTRGNYGYTF
v_call: TRBV12-3/TRBV12-4; clone_size: few; j_call: TRBJ2-7; d_call: NA; cdr3_nt: TGTGCCAGCAGTTTTGCGTTCTCCTACGAGCAGTACTTC; cdr3_aa: CASSFAFSYEQYF
v_call: TRBV6-1; clone_size: many; j_call: TRBJ1-5; d_call: NA; cdr3_nt: TGTGCCAGCAGTGAGTTCCTAGGGGGAGTGGGCAATCAGCCCCAGCATTTT; cdr3_aa: CASSEFLGGVGNQPQHF
v_call: TRBV7-8; clone_size: many; j_call: TRBJ2-2; d_call: TRBD1; cdr3_nt: TGTGCCAGCAGCTCCTGGGACAGGAACACCGGGGAGCTGTTTTTT; cdr3_aa: CASSSWDRNTGELFF
v_call: TRBV25-1; clone_size: NA; j_call: TRBJ1-5; d_call: TRBD1; cdr3_nt: TGTGCCAGCAGACAGACAGGGTCGAATCAGCCCCAGCATTTT; cdr3_aa: CASRQTGSNQPQHF
v_call: TRBV7-2; clone_size: many; j_call: TRBJ1-4; d_call: NA; cdr3_nt: TGTGCCAGCAGCCCAAGGACAGTCCAGAATGAAAAACTGTTTTTT; cdr3_aa: CASSPRTVQNEKLFF
v_call: TRBV28; clone_size: few; j_call: TRBJ1-1; d_call: NA; cdr3_nt: TGTGCCAGCAGACCCAGACGGAGGACTGAAGCTTTCTTT; cdr3_aa: CASRPRRRTEAFF
v_call: TRBV12-3/TRBV12-4; clone_size: few; j_call: TRBJ2-5; d_call: TRBD1; cdr3_nt: TGTGCCAGCGGGTTACAGGGGCGAGAGACCCAGTACTTC; cdr3_aa: CASGLQGRETQYF
v_call: TRBV7-2; clone_size: many; j_call: TRBJ1-5; d_call: NA; cdr3_nt: TGTGCCAGCAGCTTAGGGGGGGGTCCCGGGGAGCCCCAGCATTTT; cdr3_aa: CASSLGGGPGEPQHF
v_call: TRBV28; clone_size: few; j_call: TRBJ1-2; d_call: NA; cdr3_nt: TGTGCCAGCACCGAGGACATCCCCAATGGTGGCTACACCTTC; cdr3_aa: CASTEDIPNGGYTF
v_call: TRBV4-3; clone_size: NA; j_call: TRBJ1-1; d_call: NA; cdr3_nt: TGCGCCAGCAGCCCCAAGGACAGGAACACTGAAGCTTTCTTT; cdr3_aa: CASSPKDRNTEAFF
v_call: TRBV7-9; clone_size: NA; j_call: TRBJ2-1; d_call: TRBD2; cdr3_nt: TGTGCCAGCAGCTTACCTACTAGCGGGGGCTATGAGCAGTTCTTC; cdr3_aa: CASSLPTSGGYEQFF
v_call: TRBV7-4; clone_size: few; j_call: TRBJ2-7; d_call: NA; cdr3_nt: TGTGCCAGCGCACGGGGATACGAGCAGTACTTC; cdr3_aa: CASARGYEQYF
v_call: TRBV7-3; clone_size: many; j_call: TRBJ2-2; d_call: NA; cdr3_nt: TGTGCCAGCAGCTTACTCTGGCCTCGAGGGGAGCTGTTTTTT; cdr3_aa: CASSLLWPRGELFF
v_call: TRBV19; clone_size: few; j_call: TRBJ2-4; d_call: NA; cdr3_nt: TGTGCCAGTAGTCTCCCGAAGGGGGTAAACAAAAACATTCAGTACTTC; cdr3_aa: CASSLPKGVNKNIQYF
v_call: TRBV12-3/TRBV12-4; clone_size: few; j_call: TRBJ1-4; d_call: TRBD1; cdr3_nt: TGTGCCAGCAGGCAAAACGGACAGGGCTATGGCCTTAATGAAAAACTGTTTTTT; cdr3_aa: CASRQNGQGYGLNEKLFF
v_call: TRBV6-1; clone_size: many; j_call: TRBJ2-7; d_call: NA; cdr3_nt: TGTGCCAGCAGTCGATCCGGTCGTTCCCTCGAGCAGTACTTC; cdr3_aa: CASSRSGRSLEQYF
v_call: TRBV29-1; clone_size: many; j_call: TRBJ2-3; d_call: TRBD1; cdr3_nt: TGCAGCCCTATACAGGGGACAGATACGCAGTATTTT; cdr3_aa: CSPIQGTDTQYF
v_call: TRBV10-3; clone_size: NA; j_call: TRBJ2-2; d_call: NA; cdr3_nt: TGTGCCATCAGTCCGGGACTCCTGAGAGGCGGGGAGCTGTTTTTT; cdr3_aa: CAISPGLLRGGELFF